These 8 T cell receptor beta chains were all obtained from the same sample, sequenced in a study of blood T cell repertoires in COVID-19. The repertoire was sequenced with immunoSEQ multiplex PCR; TCRdb's copy has only in-frame clones and lacks some. In the table there are tens of thousands of clones, 85% of which are singletons. Sequenced sample: peripheral blood. The receptors stem from a human donor in a cohort sampled during active COVID-19.

This chain links TRBV20-1 with TRBJ2-7; D is possibly TRBD2 (6 bases). CDR3 length equals 11 residues. The germline V and J ends were trimmed by 6 bases and 4 bases, with 10 bases remaining between them. Germline-derived CDR1 and CDR2 are DFQATT and SNEGSKA (reference sequence). CDR3: CSASGLYEQYF. In DNA, the CDR3 is TGCAGTGCAAGCGGGCTATACGAGCAGTACTTC.

The chain couples TRBV19 to TRBJ2-5; 7 bases are a match to TRBD2. The CDR3 length is 14 residues. From germline, CDR1 is LNHDA and CDR2 SQIVND (reference sequence). The ends lost 8 bases at V and 5 bases at J; junction bases unmatched: 11. The CDR3 nucleotides are TGTGCCAGTCGCGGGGGAAGGGGCTGGGAGACCCAGTACTTC. Its translation is CASRGGRGWETQYF.

The chain combines TRBV4-2 with TRBJ2-5; TRBD2 agrees at 15 bases. The length of the CDR3 is 16 residues. J lost 2 bases, V lost 6 bases, and 4 bases had no gene match. The germline gives CDR1 LGHNA, CDR2 YNFKEQ. CDR3 sequence: CASRSGLAGGQETQYF. As DNA, the CDR3 is TGTGCCAGCAGAAGCGGACTAGCGGGAGGGCAAGAGACCCAGTACTTC.

The rearrangement joins TRBV13 to TRBJ1-1, with D possibly being TRBD1 (5 bases). The germline V gene has CDR1 PRHDT and CDR2 FYEKMQ (reference sequence). The CDR3 contains 15 residues. The V gene lost 6 bases and the J gene lost 1 base, with 15 bases spanning the gap. The CDR3 DNA reads TGTGCCAGCAGTAACATAGGGGCTTCGAACACTGAAGCTTTCTTT. It translates to CASSNIGASNTEAFF. Variable domain in full (rest from reference TRBV13 and TRBJ1-1): AAGVIQSPRHLIKEKRETATLKCYPIPRHDTVYWYQQGPGQDPQFLISFYEKMQSDKGSIPDRFSAQQFSDYHSELNMSSLELGDSALYFCASSNIGASNTEAFFGQGTRLTVV.

The rearrangement links TRBV28 to TRBJ2-7; 9 positions agree with TRBD2. Trimming at V came to 3 bases and at J to 0 bases, leaving 0 bases not matched to a gene. The germline V gene encodes CDR1 MDHEN and CDR2 SYDVKM. The CDR3 spans 14 residues. The CDR3 nucleotides read TGTGCCAGCAGTTTTAGCGGGAGCTCCTACGAGCAGTACTTC. Its protein product is CASSFSGSSYEQYF.

The chain uses TRBV30 and TRBJ2-7; the match to TRBD2 covers 11 bases. V dropped 2 bases and J dropped 3; count of bases not matched to a gene: 6. CDR3 length equals 15 residues. Germline V gives CDR1 GTSNPN, CDR2 SVGIG (reference sequence). CDR3 region: CAWSKGLAASYEQYF. The CDR3 nucleotides are TGTGCCTGGAGTAAGGGACTAGCGGCCAGCTACGAGCAGTACTTC.

The V gene is TRBV24-1, the J gene TRBJ2-3; 7 bases map to TRBD1. The CDR3 totals 16 residues. Losses at the gene ends were 4 bases for V and 5 bases for J; bases not matched to a gene: 11. Germline V CDR1 and CDR2: KGHDR, SFDVKD. CDR3 sequence (DNA): TGTGCCACCAGTGAGACAGGGTTAAATTATGGAGATACGCAGTATTTT. This gives the protein CATSETGLNYGDTQYF.

The chain uses TRBV18 and TRBJ1-1; 7 positions match TRBD1. J lost 4 bases, V lost 2 bases, and 4 bases had no gene match. The V gene's germline CDR1 is KGHSH and CDR2 LQKENI. This CDR3 contains 14 residues. The CDR3 reads CASSPDRALTEAFF. For the CDR3, the DNA is TGTGCCAGCTCACCAGACAGGGCTCTCACTGAAGCTTTCTTT. Full variable domain (rest looked up from reference TRBV18 and TRBJ1-1): NAGVMQNPRHLVRRRGQEARLRCSPMKGHSHVYWYRQLPEEGLKFMVYLQKENIIDESGMPKERFSAEFPKEGPSILRIQQVVRGDSAAYFCASSPDRALTEAFFGQGTRLTVV.